This T cell receptor (beta chain) was observed in a study of blood T cell repertoires in COVID-19. Study processing details: It was from reference gene primer amplification that nucleated cell counts were estimated. Only in-frame clones appear in the TCRdb table, and some are missing; sequencing was by immunoSEQ multiplex PCR. For V, J and clone size, that table is used; D and trimming come from the DNA. The sample lists about 240,000 clones, approximately 83% occurring once. CDR3 size: 12 residues. The germline V and J ends were trimmed by 3 bases and 7 bases, with 10 bases remaining between them. The germline V gene has CDR1 DFQATT and CDR2 SNEGSKA (reference sequence).

This TCR derives from a human donor in a cohort sampled during active COVID-19. The sample comprised peripheral blood. This sequence joins TRBV20-1 and TRBJ1-5, with D unclear. CDR3 bases: TGCAGTGCTAGTTTGGGAGCGCAGCCCCAGCATTTT. Its protein product is CSASLGAQPQHF.